Below, one TCR beta chain is given with its context. Its antigen remains unidentified. The sample is drawn from a study of T cells in Graves' hyperthyroidism and ophthalmopathy. Diagnoses used clinical symptoms, serum thyroxine and TRAb, thyroid ultrasound and orbital computed tomography. Findings and limits, study-wide: Within blood appeared most thyroid clonotypes that had expanded above 0.001.

From RNA transcripts, TCR beta CDR3 regions were amplified. The primer set for the first-round RT-PCR of the TCR CDR3 was HTBI. TCRdb re-derived calls from the multiplex PCR reads in MiXCR, one entry per CDR3 protein. Among some 250,000 distinct CDR3 sequences, 13% to 15% were seen once, and the ten largest hold 30% to 35%. This CDR3 is built from 14 residues. Germline V gives CDR1 MDHEN, CDR2 SYDVKM. V was pared by 6 bases and J by 0 bases, with 4 bases of the junction left unmatched. Sequenced material: blood. The TCR comes from a woman in her fifties or sixties with Graves' hyperthyroidism that later progressed to Graves' ophthalmopathy. The genes are TRBV28 and TRBJ1-2; TRBD1 agrees at 7 bases. Here the CDR3 reads CASSWDSTNYGYTF. The CDR3 DNA is TGTGCCAGCAGCTGGGACAGTACTAACTATGGCTACACCTTC.